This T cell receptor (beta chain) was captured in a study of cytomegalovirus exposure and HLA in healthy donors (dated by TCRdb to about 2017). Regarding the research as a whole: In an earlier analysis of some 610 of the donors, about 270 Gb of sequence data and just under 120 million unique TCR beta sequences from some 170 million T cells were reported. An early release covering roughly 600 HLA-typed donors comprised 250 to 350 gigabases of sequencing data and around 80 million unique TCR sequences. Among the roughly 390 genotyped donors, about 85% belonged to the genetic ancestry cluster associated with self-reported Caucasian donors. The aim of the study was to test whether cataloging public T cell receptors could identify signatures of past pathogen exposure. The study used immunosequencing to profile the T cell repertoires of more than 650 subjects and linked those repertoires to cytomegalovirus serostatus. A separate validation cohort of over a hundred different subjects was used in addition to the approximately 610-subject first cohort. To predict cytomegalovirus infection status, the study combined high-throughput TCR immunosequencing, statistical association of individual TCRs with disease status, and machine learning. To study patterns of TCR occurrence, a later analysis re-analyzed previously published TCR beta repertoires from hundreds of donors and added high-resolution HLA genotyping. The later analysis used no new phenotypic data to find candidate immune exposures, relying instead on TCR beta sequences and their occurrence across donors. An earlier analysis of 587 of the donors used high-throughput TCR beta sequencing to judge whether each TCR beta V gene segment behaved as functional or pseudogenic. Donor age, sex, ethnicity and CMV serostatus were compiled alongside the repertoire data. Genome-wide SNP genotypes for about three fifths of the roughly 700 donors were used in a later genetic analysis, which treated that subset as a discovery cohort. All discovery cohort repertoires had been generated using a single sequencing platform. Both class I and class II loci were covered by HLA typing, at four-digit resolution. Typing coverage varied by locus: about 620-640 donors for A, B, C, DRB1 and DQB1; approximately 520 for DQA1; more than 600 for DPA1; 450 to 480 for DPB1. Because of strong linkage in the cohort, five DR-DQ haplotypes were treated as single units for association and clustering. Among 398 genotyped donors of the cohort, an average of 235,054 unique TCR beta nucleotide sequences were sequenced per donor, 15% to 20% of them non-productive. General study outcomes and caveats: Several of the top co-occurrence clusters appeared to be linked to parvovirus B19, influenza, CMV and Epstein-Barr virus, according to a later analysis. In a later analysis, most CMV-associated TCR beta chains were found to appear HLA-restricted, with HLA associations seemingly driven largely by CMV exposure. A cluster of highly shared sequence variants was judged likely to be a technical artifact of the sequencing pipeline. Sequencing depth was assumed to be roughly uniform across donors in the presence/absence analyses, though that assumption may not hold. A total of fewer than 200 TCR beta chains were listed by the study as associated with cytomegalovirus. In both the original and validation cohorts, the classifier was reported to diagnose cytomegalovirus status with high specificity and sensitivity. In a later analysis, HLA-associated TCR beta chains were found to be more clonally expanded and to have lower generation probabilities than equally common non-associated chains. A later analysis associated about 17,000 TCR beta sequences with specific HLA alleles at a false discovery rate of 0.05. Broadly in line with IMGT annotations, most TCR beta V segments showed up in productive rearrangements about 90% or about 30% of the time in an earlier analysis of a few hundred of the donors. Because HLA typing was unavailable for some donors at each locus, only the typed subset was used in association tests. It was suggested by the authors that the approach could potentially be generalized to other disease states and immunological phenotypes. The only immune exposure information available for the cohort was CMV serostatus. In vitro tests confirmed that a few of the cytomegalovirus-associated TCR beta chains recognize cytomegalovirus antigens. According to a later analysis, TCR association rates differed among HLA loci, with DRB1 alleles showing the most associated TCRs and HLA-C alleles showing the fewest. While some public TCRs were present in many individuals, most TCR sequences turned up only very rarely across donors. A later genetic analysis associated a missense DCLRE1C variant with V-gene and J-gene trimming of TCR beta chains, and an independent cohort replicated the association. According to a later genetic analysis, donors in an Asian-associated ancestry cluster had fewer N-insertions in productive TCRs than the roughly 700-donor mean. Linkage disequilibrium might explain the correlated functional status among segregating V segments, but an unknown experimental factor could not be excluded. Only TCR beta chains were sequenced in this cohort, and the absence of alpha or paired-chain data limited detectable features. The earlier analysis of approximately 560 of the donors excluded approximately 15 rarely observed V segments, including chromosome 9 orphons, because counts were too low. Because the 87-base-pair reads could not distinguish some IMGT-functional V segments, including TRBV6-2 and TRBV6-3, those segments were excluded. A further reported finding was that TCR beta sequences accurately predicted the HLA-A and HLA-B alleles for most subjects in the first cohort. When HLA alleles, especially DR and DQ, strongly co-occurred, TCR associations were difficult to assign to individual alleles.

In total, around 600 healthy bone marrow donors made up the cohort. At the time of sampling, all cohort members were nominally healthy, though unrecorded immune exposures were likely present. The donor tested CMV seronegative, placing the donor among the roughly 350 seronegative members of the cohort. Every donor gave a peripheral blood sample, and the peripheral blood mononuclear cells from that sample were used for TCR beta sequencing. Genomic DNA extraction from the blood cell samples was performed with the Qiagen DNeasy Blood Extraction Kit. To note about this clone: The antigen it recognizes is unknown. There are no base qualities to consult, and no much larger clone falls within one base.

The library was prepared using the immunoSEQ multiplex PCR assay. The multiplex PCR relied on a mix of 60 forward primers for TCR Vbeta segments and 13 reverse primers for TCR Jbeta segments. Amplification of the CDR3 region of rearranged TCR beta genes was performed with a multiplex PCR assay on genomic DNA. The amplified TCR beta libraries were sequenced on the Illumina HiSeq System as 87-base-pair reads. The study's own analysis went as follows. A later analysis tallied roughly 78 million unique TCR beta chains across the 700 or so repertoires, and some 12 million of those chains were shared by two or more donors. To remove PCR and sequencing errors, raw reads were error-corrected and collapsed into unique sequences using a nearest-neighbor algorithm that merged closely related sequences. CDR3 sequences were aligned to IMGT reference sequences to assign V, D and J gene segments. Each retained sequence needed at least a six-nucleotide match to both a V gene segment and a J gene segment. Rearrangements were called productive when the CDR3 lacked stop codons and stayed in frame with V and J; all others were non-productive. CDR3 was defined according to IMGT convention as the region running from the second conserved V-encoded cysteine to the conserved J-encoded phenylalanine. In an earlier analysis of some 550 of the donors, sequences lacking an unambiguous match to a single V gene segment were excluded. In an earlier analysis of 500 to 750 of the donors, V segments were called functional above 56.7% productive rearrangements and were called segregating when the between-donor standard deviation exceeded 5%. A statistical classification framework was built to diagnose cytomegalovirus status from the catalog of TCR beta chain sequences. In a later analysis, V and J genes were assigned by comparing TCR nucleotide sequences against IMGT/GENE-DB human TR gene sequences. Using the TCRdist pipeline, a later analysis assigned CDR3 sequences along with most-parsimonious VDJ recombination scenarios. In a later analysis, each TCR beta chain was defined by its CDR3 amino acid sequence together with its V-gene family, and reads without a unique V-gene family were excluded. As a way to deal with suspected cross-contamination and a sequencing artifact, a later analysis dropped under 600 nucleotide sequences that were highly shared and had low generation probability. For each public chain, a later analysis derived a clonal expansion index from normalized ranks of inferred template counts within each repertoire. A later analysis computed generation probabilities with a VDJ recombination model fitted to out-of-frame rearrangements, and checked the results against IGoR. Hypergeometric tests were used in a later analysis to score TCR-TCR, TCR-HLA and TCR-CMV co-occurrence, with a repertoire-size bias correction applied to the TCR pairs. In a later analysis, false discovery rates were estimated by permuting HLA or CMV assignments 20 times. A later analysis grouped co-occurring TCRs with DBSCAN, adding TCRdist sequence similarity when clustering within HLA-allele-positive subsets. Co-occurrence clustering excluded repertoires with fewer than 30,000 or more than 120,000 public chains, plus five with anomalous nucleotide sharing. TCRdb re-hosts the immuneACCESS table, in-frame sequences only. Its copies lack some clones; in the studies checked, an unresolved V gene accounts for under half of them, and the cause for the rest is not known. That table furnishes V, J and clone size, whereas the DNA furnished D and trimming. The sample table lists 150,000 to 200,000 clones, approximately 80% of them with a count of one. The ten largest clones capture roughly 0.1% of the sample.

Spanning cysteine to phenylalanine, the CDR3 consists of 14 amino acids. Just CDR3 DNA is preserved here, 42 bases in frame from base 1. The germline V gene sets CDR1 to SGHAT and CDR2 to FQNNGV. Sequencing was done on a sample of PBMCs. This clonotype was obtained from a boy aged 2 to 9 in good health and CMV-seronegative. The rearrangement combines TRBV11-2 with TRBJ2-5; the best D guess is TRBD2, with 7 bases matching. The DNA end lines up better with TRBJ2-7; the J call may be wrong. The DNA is TGTGCCAGCAGCTTAGGAGGGGGGGCTTACGAGCAGTACTTC. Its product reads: CASSLGGGAYEQYF.